This passage covers 30 T cell receptor beta chains from one sample sequenced in a study of T cell changes during pregnancy in multiple sclerosis. Clones were sequenced by immunoSEQ multiplex PCR, and TCRdb holds only the in-frame ones, with some missing. The table has around 100,000 clones, about 90% seen once. Specimen: peripheral blood, collected in the third trimester of pregnancy. The receptors here all came from a female donor with multiple sclerosis, enrolled in a pregnancy study.

The genes are TRBV6-1 and TRBJ1-2; 8 bases map to TRBD1. With 3 bases clipped from V and 7 bases from J, the junction kept 4 bases outside the gene matches. The CDR3 has 13 amino acids. CDR1 is MNHNS and CDR2 is SASEGT in the germline V gene. The CDR3 reads CASSDWTGFGYTF. The CDR3 coding sequence is TGTGCCAGCAGTGACTGGACAGGGTTTGGCTACACCTTC.

This clone was observed a single time. This chain connects TRBV2 to TRBJ2-1; no firm D call. V shed 6 bases and J shed 6 bases, with 9 bases lying between them. CDR3 length equals 12 residues. CDR1 and CDR2 from the germline V gene are SNHLY and FYNNEI. The CDR3 reads CASRWQVNEQFF. The CDR3 DNA reads as TGTGCCAGCAGATGGCAGGTCAATGAGCAGTTCTTC.

The chain's CDR3 is CASSYSAGTDTQYF. The DNA of the CDR3 is TGTGCCAGCAGTTACTCTGCAGGCACAGATACGCAGTATTTT. This chain links TRBV6-5 with TRBJ2-3; D is uncertain. V lost 0 bases and J lost 1, with 5 bases in between. Germline values: CDR1 MNHEY, CDR2 SVGAGI. The CDR3 consists of 14 residues.

J is TRBJ2-7 and V is TRBV11-2; 14 bases are shared with TRBD2. The ends lost 5 bases at V and 0 bases at J; junction bases unmatched: 6. The germline CDR1 and CDR2 sequences are SGHAT and FQNNGV. The CDR3 spans 17 residues. The CDR3 region is CASSPGLAGAGSYEQYF. The CDR3 DNA sequence: TGTGCCAGCAGCCCGGGACTAGCGGGAGCGGGCTCCTACGAGCAGTACTTC.

J is TRBJ2-6 and V is TRBV19, with D possibly being TRBD1 (5 bases). The V and J ends lost 10 bases and 4 bases respectively, with 14 bases between them. Looked up from germline, CDR1 is LNHDA and CDR2 is SQIVND (reference sequence). The CDR3 runs to 14 residues. CDR3 bases: TGTGCCACTGAGACAGCCTTCGGGGCCAACGTCCTGACTTTC. It translates to CATETAFGANVLTF.

This chain links TRBV6-1 with TRBJ1-3, with 7 bases identical to TRBD1. CDR1 is MNHNS, CDR2 SASEGT, per germline. V trimming: 7 bases; J trimming: 4 bases; junction bases outside the gene matches: 10. The CDR3 contains 15 residues. The CDR3 loop is CASTLDREGGNTIYF. The CDR3 nucleotides are TGTGCCAGCACCCTAGACAGGGAAGGGGGAAACACCATATATTTT.

A few counts support this clone. The rearrangement uses TRBV4-1 and TRBJ2-1, with 10 bases that match TRBD1. Germline V gives CDR1 MGHRA, CDR2 YSYEKL. The CDR3 length is 16 residues. Losses at the gene ends were 1 base for V and 8 bases for J; bases not matched to a gene: 8. The CDR3 is CASSQAPGQGWDEQFF. CDR3 sequence (DNA): TGCGCCAGCAGCCAAGCTCCGGGACAGGGGTGGGATGAGCAGTTCTTC.

The CDR3 region has the DNA TGCAGCGTTGATGGTGGCGGGAAAAATGAGCAGTTCTTC. This encodes CSVDGGGKNEQFF. This chain uses TRBV29-1 with TRBJ2-1, with D perhaps TRBD2 (6 bases). V was trimmed by 3 bases and J by 7 bases, leaving 13 bases between them. CDR3 length: 13 amino acids. The germline V gene has CDR1 SQVTM and CDR2 ANQGSEA.

This chain connects TRBV10-3 to TRBJ2-3, with 8 bases aligning to TRBD2. In germline, CDR1 is ENHRY, CDR2 SYGVKD. V shed 3 bases, J shed 5 bases, and the junction held 10 bases outside the gene matches. The CDR3 has 16 amino acids. The chain's CDR3 is CAISEAGAGVGDTQYF. In DNA, the CDR3 is TGTGCCATCAGTGAAGCCGGAGCGGGGGTTGGAGATACGCAGTATTTT.

The chain has TRBV27 and TRBJ1-1; D gene ambiguous. The CDR3 runs 13 residues. Looked up from germline, CDR1 is MNHEY and CDR2 is SMNVEV (reference sequence). V lost 2 bases, J lost 8 bases, and 12 bases lay in between. The CDR3 nucleotides read TGTGCCAGCAGTTTAAGTGGCGGGGAGGAAGCTTTCTTT. Amino acid sequence: CASSLSGGEEAFF.

The chain is built from TRBV14 and TRBJ2-7, with 9 bases identical to TRBD1. The junction had 6 bases not matched to a gene; V was cut back by 4 bases and J by 2 bases. The V gene's germline CDR1 is SGHDN and CDR2 FVKESK. The CDR3 length is 15 residues. The DNA for the CDR3 is TGTGCCAGCAGCCTTGGACAGGGGCGACCCTACGAGCAGTACTTC. Protein: CASSLGQGRPYEQYF.

The chain is built from TRBV4-1 and TRBJ2-3; TRBD1 is a possible D gene (6 bases). The CDR3 totals 15 residues. Germline CDR1 is MGHRA and CDR2 is YSYEKL. The V end lost 6 bases, the J end lost 1 base, and 14 bases lay between the germline ends. CDR3 sequence (DNA): TGCGCCAGCAGTCCAGGGGTATTGGGCACAGATACGCAGTATTTT. As protein: CASSPGVLGTDTQYF.

The J gene is TRBJ2-2, the V gene TRBV6-1; TRBD1 matches at 7 bases. The CDR3 runs 15 residues. With V trimmed by 4 bases and J by 5 bases, 7 bases remained unmatched. Germline V lookup: CDR1 MNHNS, CDR2 SASEGT. The CDR3 sequence is CASSGTGPGTGELFF. CDR3 in DNA: TGTGCCAGCAGTGGGACAGGCCCGGGAACCGGGGAGCTGTTTTTT.

Turning to this clone: Mismatch with germline at one junction end may stem from a read error. The rearrangement joins TRBV27 to TRBJ2-2; D unresolved. CDR3 size: 14 residues. Germline values: CDR1 MNHEY, CDR2 SMNVEV (reference sequence). This CDR3 reads CASSFQMNSGELFF. DNA for the CDR3: TGTGCCAGCAGTTTCCAGATGAACAGCGGGGAGCTGTTTTTT.

The chain joins TRBV30 to TRBJ1-1; 7 nucleotides align to TRBD1. Germline CDR1 is GTSNPN and CDR2 is SVGIG (reference sequence). The CDR3 has 13 residues. V lost 7 bases to trimming and J lost 1 base; unmatched junction nucleotides: 6. The CDR3 nucleotides read TGTGCCTTTGCCACAGGGGCGAACACTGAAGCTTTCTTT. This gives the protein CAFATGANTEAFF.

The chain recombines TRBV11-3 with TRBJ1-1; 8 nucleotides align to TRBD1. Germline CDR1 and CDR2: SGHNT and YENEEA. Trimming cost V 5 bases and J 1 base; bases outside gene matches: 0. The CDR3 covers 13 residues. CDR3 region: CASSDRGNTEAFF. The CDR3 DNA reads TGTGCCAGCAGCGACAGGGGGAACACTGAAGCTTTCTTT.

The J gene is TRBJ1-2, the V gene TRBV9; D unclear. Germline V gives CDR1 SGDLS, CDR2 YYNGEE. CDR3 length: 12 amino acids. Trimming removed 4 bases from V and 7 bases from J, with 11 bases in between. In DNA, the CDR3 is TGTGCCAGCAGCCTAGGAGGAGGTGGCTACACCTTC. This codes for CASSLGGGGYTF.

The V and J genes are TRBV30 and TRBJ1-1, with TRBD1 matching over 11 bases. The CDR3 contains 18 residues. Germline CDR1 GTSNPN, CDR2 SVGIG (reference sequence). V gave up 2 bases and J gave up 0 bases; unmatched junction bases: 11. The chain's CDR3 is CAWSRDRGTGPMNTEAFF. DNA of the CDR3: TGTGCCTGGAGTAGGGACAGGGGGACAGGGCCTATGAACACTGAAGCTTTCTTT.

The CDR3 DNA sequence: TGTGCCAGCAGCGTAGGGGGGAGACTAGCGGGAGCCTACGAGCAGTACTTC. Translated, it gives CASSVGGRLAGAYEQYF. J is TRBJ2-7 and V is TRBV9; 12 bases are shared with TRBD2. The CDR3 spans 17 residues. Trimming at V came to 0 bases and at J to 2 bases, leaving 6 bases not matched to a gene. Germline-derived CDR1 and CDR2 are SGDLS and YYNGEE.

The chain has TRBV2 and TRBJ1-2, with D tentatively TRBD1 (6 bases). CDR1 is SNHLY and CDR2 is FYNNEI in the germline V gene. The CDR3 consists of 14 residues. V dropped 4 bases and J dropped 4 bases, with 13 bases sitting between them. The CDR3 loop is CASSGRGLGYGYTF. CDR3 bases: TGTGCCAGCAGTGGGCGGGGGCTCGGCTATGGCTACACCTTC.

In this sample, this clone turned up once. The rearrangement links TRBV9 to TRBJ2-1, with 12 bases identical to TRBD2. CDR1 SGDLS and CDR2 YYNGEE come from the germline V gene. Unmatched junction bases numbered 9, after V lost 4 bases and J lost 4 bases. CDR3 length: 17 residues. In DNA, the CDR3 is TGTGCCAGCAGCCCGAGACCGACTAGCGGGAGATACAATGAGCAGTTCTTC. Translating it yields CASSPRPTSGRYNEQFF.

The V gene is TRBV5-1, the J gene TRBJ1-2; D might be TRBD1 (6 bases). Germline CDR1 SGHRS, CDR2 YFSETQ. Trimming took off 4 bases at V and 0 bases at J, with 13 bases between the two ends. The CDR3 extends over 15 amino acids. The CDR3 DNA is TGCGCCAGCAGCCACCACAGGGAAGCTAACTATGGCTACACCTTC. Amino acids: CASSHHREANYGYTF.

This chain joins TRBV19 and TRBJ1-1; D is undetermined. The CDR3 loop spans 14 amino acids. Germline V gene lookup returns CDR1 LNHDA and CDR2 SQIVND (reference sequence). V dropped 2 bases and J dropped 5 bases, with 12 bases sitting between them. The CDR3 DNA follows: TGTGCCAGTAGTATAAGTCGGCAGACTACTGAAGCTTTCTTT. It codes for CASSISRQTTEAFF.

The rearrangement uses TRBV7-6 and TRBJ2-7; TRBD1 matches at 8 bases. V gave up 5 bases and J gave up 2 bases; unmatched junction bases: 5. The germline gives CDR1 SGHVS, CDR2 FNYEAQ. This CDR3 contains 14 residues. The CDR3 bases are TGTGCCAGCAGCACCGGGACAGGAACCTACGAGCAGTACTTC. Encoded protein: CASSTGTGTYEQYF.

The chain employs TRBV28 and TRBJ1-3; unclear D gene. Germline CDR1 and CDR2: MDHEN and SYDVKM. The CDR3 sequence is 14 residues long. The V and J ends lost 9 bases and 1 base respectively, with 13 bases between them. Here the CDR3 DNA reads TGTGCCAGTCTTCACCGGGGTTCTGGAAACACCATATATTTT. Encoded protein: CASLHRGSGNTIYF. Using reference TRBV28 and TRBJ1-3 for the parts outside the CDR3, the full variable domain is DVKVTQSSRYLVKRTGEKVFLECVQDMDHENMFWYRQDPGLGLRLIYFSYDVKMKEKGDIPEGYSVSREKKERFSLILESASTNQTSMYLCASLHRGSGNTIYFGEGSWLTVV.

The V and J genes are TRBV7-3 and TRBJ1-5; TRBD1 is a possible D gene (5 bases). The V end was cut by 3 bases, the J end by 2 bases, with 8 bases between. CDR1 is SGHTA and CDR2 is FQGTGA in the germline V gene. There are 14 residues in the CDR3. The CDR3: CASSLGGGNQPQHF. CDR3 nucleotides: TGTGCCAGCAGCTTGGGAGGGGGCAATCAGCCCCAGCATTTT.

The chain joins TRBV14 to TRBJ2-7, with D possibly being TRBD1 (6 bases). CDR3 length: 16 amino acids. V dropped 4 bases and J dropped 0 bases, with 16 bases sitting between them. Looked up from germline, CDR1 is SGHDN and CDR2 is FVKESK. CDR3 protein: CASSPPGATGSYEQYF. Here the CDR3 DNA reads TGTGCCAGCAGCCCCCCCGGGGCGACAGGCTCCTACGAGCAGTACTTC. Complete variable domain (other parts from reference TRBV14 and TRBJ2-7): EAGVTQFPSHSVIEKGQTVTLRCDPISGHDNLYWYRRVMGKEIKFLLHFVKESKQDESGMPNNRFLAERTGGTYSTLKVQPAELEDSGVYFCASSPPGATGSYEQYFGPGTRLTVT.

This chain joins TRBV6-5 and TRBJ2-3, with D tentatively TRBD2 (5 bases). Germline V gives CDR1 MNHEY, CDR2 SVGAGI. The length of the CDR3 is 16 residues. V lost 2 bases and J 9 bases, leaving 21 bases between the germline ends. CDR3 protein: CASSYNVFGVQDTQYF. The CDR3 DNA is TGTGCCAGCAGTTACAATGTCTTCGGGGTTCAGGACACGCAGTATTTT.

The chain links TRBV14 to TRBJ2-7; weak D call: TRBD1 (5 bases). V dropped 4 bases and J dropped 6 bases, with 16 bases sitting between them. Germline CDR1 is SGHDN and CDR2 is FVKESK. The CDR3 covers 14 residues. The CDR3 sequence is CASSPRYLDTEQYF. As DNA, the CDR3 is TGTGCCAGCAGCCCCCGATACCTGGACACCGAGCAGTACTTC.

This chain joins TRBV29-1 and TRBJ2-7, with a weak D call TRBD2 (6 bases). Germline CDR1 is SQVTM and CDR2 is ANQGSEA. There are 14 residues in the CDR3. Trimming removed 4 bases from V and 2 bases from J, with 15 bases in between. For the CDR3, the DNA is TGCAGCGTTGGTGGGGGAGGATATACCTACGAGCAGTACTTC. Protein sequence: CSVGGGGYTYEQYF.